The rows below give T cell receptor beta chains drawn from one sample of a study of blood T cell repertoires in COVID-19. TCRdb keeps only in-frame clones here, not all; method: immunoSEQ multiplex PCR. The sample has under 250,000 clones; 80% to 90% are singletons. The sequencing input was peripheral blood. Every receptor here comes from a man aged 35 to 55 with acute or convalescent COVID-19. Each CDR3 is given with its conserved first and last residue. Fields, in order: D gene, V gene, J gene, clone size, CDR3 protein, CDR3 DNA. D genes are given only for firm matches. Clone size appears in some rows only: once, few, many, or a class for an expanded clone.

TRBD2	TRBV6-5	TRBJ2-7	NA	CASSYRTSGRACEQYF	TGTGCCAGCAGTTACCGGACTAGCGGGAGGGCCTGCGAGCAGTACTTC
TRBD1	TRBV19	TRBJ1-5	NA	CASNRGAGNQPQHF	TGTGCCAGTAACAGGGGCGCGGGCAATCAGCCCCAGCATTTT
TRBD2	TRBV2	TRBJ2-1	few	CASSIASGLADDTGNSYNEQFF	TGTGCCAGCAGCATCGCTTCGGGACTAGCTGATGATACGGGCAACTCCTACAATGAGCAGTTCTTC
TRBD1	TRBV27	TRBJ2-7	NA	CASSPPGQEYEQYF	TGTGCCAGCAGTCCCCCGGGACAGGAATACGAGCAGTACTTC
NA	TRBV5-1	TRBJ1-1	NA	CASSLGTSEAFF	TGCGCCAGCAGCCTCGGGACAAGTGAAGCTTTCTTT
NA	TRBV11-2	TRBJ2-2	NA	CASSFGEAGELFF	TGTGCCAGCAGCTTCGGGGAAGCCGGGGAGCTGTTTTTT
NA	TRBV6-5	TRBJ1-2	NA	CASSYFQGGTNYGYTF	TGTGCCAGCAGTTACTTCCAGGGTGGAACCAACTATGGCTACACCTTC
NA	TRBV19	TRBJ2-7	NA	CASTWGQGFSYEQYF	TGTGCCAGTACCTGGGGGCAGGGATTTTCCTACGAGCAGTACTTC
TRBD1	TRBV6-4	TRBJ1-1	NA	CASSETGLNTEAFF	TGTGCCAGCAGTGAGACAGGGCTGAACACTGAAGCTTTCTTT
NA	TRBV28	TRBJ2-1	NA	CASSLVESEEQFF	TGTGCCAGCAGCCTCGTAGAAAGTGAGGAGCAGTTCTTC
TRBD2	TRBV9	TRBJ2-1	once	CASSVVLAAPYNEQFF	TGTGCCAGCAGCGTCGTTCTAGCGGCACCTTACAATGAGCAGTTCTTC
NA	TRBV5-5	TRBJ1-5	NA	CASSFGEINQPQHF	TGTGCCAGCAGCTTCGGGGAGATCAATCAGCCCCAGCATTTT
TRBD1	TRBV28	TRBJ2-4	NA	CASSLAKQGAKNIQYF	TGTGCCAGCAGTTTAGCTAAACAGGGGGCCAAAAACATTCAGTACTTC
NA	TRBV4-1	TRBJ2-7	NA	CASSPRVGSYEQYF	TGCGCCAGCAGCCCGCGGGTTGGGTCGTACGAGCAGTACTTC
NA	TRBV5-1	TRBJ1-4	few	CASSFGQPNEKLFF	TGCGCCAGCAGCTTTGGACAGCCAAATGAAAAACTGTTTTTT
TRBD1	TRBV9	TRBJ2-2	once	CASSIGTGNTGELFF	TGTGCCAGCAGCATCGGGACAGGGAACACCGGGGAGCTGTTTTTT
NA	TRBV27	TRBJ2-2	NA	CASSRDWAGELFF	TGTGCCAGCAGTCGGGACTGGGCCGGGGAGCTGTTTTTT
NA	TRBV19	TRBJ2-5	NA	CASSMSWGERQETQYF	TGTGCCAGTAGTATGAGTTGGGGCGAGAGACAAGAGACCCAGTACTTC
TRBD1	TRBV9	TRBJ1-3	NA	CASSGRTGGTGNTIYF	TGTGCCAGCAGCGGGCGGACAGGGGGCACTGGAAACACCATATATTTT
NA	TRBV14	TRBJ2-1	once	CASSPLGVGLYNEQFF	TGTGCCAGCAGCCCACTAGGTGTCGGGCTCTACAATGAGCAGTTCTTC
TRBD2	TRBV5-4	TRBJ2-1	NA	CASSLPGLASDEQFF	TGTGCCAGCAGCTTGCCGGGACTAGCTAGCGATGAGCAGTTCTTC
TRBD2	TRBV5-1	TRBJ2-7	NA	CASSLALAGTYEQYF	TGCGCCAGCAGCTTGGCCCTAGCGGGGACCTACGAGCAGTACTTC
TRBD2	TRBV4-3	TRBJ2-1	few	CASSQVGLALIYNEQFF	TGCGCCAGCAGCCAAGTGGGACTAGCGTTGATCTACAATGAGCAGTTCTTC
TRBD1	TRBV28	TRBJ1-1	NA	CASTLRTGGGAFF	TGTGCCAGCACTTTACGGACAGGCGGGGGGGCTTTCTTT
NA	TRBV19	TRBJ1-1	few	CASSISRETEAFF	TGTGCCAGTAGTATCTCCAGGGAAACTGAAGCTTTCTTT
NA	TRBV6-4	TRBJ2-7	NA	CASSLSRGDEQYF	TGTGCCAGCAGCCTGAGCAGGGGCGACGAGCAGTACTTC
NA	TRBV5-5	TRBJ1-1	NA	CASSLARGYTEAFF	TGTGCCAGCAGCTTGGCTAGGGGTTACACTGAAGCTTTCTTT
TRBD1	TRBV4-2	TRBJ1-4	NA	CASSQARGTGGDEKLFF	TGTGCCAGCAGCCAAGCCCGTGGGACAGGGGGAGATGAAAAACTGTTTTTT
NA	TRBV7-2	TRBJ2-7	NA	CASSSQSIYEQYF	TGTGCCAGCAGCTCCCAATCTATCTACGAGCAGTACTTC
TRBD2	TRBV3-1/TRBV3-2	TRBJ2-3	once	CASSRSGPSTDTQYF	TGTGCCAGCAGCCGTAGCGGGCCTAGCACAGATACGCAGTATTTT
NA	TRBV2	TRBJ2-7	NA	CASSDFDTNSYEQYF	TGTGCCAGCAGTGATTTTGACACCAACTCCTACGAGCAGTACTTC